The clone carrying this TCR beta chain was detected once. This sample stems from a study of blood T cell repertoires in COVID-19. Study-level information: Material from acute and convalescent COVID-19 was sourced from the United States, Italy and Spain. From T cells, B-cell-depleted T cells, or PBMCs came the material, which was cDNA or gDNA.

V shed 4 bases and J shed 4 bases, with 20 bases lying between them. The CDR3 runs to 17 residues. CDR1 is MNHEY and CDR2 is SMNVEV in the germline V gene (reference sequence). As handled by the study authors: Reference gene primers were amplified, and this amplification served to estimate nucleated cell counts. Assay: immunoSEQ multiplex PCR; the TCRdb copy retains only in-frame clones and omits some. V, J and clone size reflect that table, while D and trimming were determined from the DNA. The sample records over 85,000 clones, around nine tenths being singletons. Sequencing input: peripheral blood. The TCR sequence derives from an elderly woman with acute or convalescent COVID-19. The chain is built from TRBV27 and TRBJ1-5; possibly TRBD1 for D (5 bases). In nucleotides, the CDR3 is TGTGCCAGCAGTTCCGGTCGGGGGGGTATGCCGAATCAGCCCCAGCATTTT. Translation gives CASSSGRGGMPNQPQHF.